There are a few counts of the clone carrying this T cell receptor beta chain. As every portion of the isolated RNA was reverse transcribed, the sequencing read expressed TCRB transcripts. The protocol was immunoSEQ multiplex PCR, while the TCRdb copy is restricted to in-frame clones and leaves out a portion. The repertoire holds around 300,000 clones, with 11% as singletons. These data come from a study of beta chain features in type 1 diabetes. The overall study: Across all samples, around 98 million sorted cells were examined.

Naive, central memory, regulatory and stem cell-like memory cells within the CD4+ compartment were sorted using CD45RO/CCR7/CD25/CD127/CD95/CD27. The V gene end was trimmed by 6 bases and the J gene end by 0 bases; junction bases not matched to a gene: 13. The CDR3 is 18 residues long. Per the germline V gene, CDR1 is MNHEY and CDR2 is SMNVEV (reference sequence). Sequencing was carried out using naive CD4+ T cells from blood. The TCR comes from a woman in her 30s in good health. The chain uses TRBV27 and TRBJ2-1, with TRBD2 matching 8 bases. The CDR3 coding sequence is TGTGCCAGCAGCCGACCGTTGGCGGGAGGTTTCTCCTACAATGAGCAGTTCTTC. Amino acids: CASSRPLAGGFSYNEQFF.